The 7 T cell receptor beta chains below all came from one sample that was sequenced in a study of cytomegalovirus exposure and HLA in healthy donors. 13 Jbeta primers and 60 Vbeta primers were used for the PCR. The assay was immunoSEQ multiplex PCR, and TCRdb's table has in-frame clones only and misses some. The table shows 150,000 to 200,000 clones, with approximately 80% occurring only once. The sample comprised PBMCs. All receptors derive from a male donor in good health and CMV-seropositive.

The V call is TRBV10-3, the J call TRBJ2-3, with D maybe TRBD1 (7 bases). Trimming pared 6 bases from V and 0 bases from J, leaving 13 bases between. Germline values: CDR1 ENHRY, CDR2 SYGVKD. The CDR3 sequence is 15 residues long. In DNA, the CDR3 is TGTGCCATCAGGGGCGGGACAGCCAGCACAGATACGCAGTATTTT. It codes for CAIRGGTASTDTQYF.

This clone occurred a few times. CDR3 region: CAWTKKRGYNEQFF. CDR3 bases: TGTGCCTGGACGAAAAAGCGTGGCTACAATGAGCAGTTCTTC. The chain carries TRBV30 and TRBJ2-1; D is undetermined. The germline V gene encodes CDR1 GTSNPN and CDR2 SVGIG (reference sequence). Trimming cost V 4 bases and J 3 bases, with 13 bases left between them. The CDR3 contains 14 residues.

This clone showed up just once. In DNA form, the CDR3 reads TGTGCCAGTCACCGGGACAGCCTCAATCAGCCCCAGCATTTT. This codes for CASHRDSLNQPQHF. The chain combines TRBV19 with TRBJ1-5; 7 nucleotides agree with TRBD1. The CDR3 covers 14 residues. In germline, CDR1 is LNHDA, CDR2 SQIVND (reference sequence). V lost 8 bases and J lost 3; bases outside the gene matches: 7.

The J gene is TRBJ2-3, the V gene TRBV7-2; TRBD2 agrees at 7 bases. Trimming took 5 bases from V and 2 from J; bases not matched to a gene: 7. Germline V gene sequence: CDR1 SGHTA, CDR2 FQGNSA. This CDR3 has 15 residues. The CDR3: CASSPFGTITDTQYF. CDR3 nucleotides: TGTGCCAGCAGCCCCTTCGGGACTATCACAGATACGCAGTATTTT.

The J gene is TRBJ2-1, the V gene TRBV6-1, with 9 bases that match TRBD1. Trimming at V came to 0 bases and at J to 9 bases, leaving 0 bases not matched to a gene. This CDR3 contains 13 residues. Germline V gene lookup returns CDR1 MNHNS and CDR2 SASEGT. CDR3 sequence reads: CASSEATGGEQFF. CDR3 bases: TGTGCCAGCAGTGAAGCGACAGGGGGTGAGCAGTTCTTC.

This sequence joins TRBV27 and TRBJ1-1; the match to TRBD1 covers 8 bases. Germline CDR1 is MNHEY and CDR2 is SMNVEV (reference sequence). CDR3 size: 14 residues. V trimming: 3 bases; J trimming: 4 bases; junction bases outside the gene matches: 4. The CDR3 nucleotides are TGTGCCAGCAGTTTGGCAGGGGGCTTCACTGAAGCTTTCTTT. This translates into CASSLAGGFTEAFF.

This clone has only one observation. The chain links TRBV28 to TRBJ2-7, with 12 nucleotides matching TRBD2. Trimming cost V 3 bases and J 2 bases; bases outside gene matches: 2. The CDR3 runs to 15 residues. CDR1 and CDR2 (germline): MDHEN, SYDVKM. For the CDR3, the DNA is TGTGCCAGCAGTTTCCTAGCGGGAGGGCCCTACGAGCAGTACTTC. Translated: CASSFLAGGPYEQYF.